Following are 32 T cell receptor beta chains from one sample sequenced in a study of cytomegalovirus exposure and HLA in healthy donors. The study ran its PCR with 60 Vbeta and 13 Jbeta primers. Sequenced by immunoSEQ multiplex PCR; TCRdb stores in-frame clones only, minus some. This sample has around 170,000 clones, with 80% to 85% found just once. The specimen was PBMCs. These receptors were collected from a boy between 2 and 10 years old in good health and CMV-seronegative.

This clone was seen a few times. The genes are TRBV5-1 and TRBJ2-1; D might be TRBD2 (5 bases). The CDR3 contains 13 residues. V lost 4 bases to trimming and J lost 5 bases, with 10 bases between them. The germline V gene has CDR1 SGHRS and CDR2 YFSETQ. CDR3 sequence: CASSIGLNNEQFF. For the CDR3, the DNA is TGCGCCAGCAGCATTGGACTCAACAATGAGCAGTTCTTC.

The rearrangement joins TRBV2 to TRBJ2-2; TRBD1 agrees at 8 bases. CDR1 is SNHLY, CDR2 FYNNEI, per germline. V lost 5 bases, J lost 0 bases, and 2 bases stayed unmatched. CDR3 length equals 15 residues. The CDR3 is CASSLQGANTGELFF. The CDR3 nucleotides read TGTGCCAGCAGTCTACAGGGGGCGAACACCGGGGAGCTGTTTTTT.

The CDR3 here is CASSLDRHYEQYF. The DNA of the CDR3 is TGTGCCAGCAGCCTGGACAGACACTACGAGCAGTACTTC. The chain employs TRBV11-2 and TRBJ2-7; D perhaps matches TRBD1 (6 bases). The V and J ends lost 5 bases and 3 bases respectively, with 11 bases between them. The CDR3 sequence is 13 residues long. Germline V gives CDR1 SGHAT, CDR2 FQNNGV.

The J gene is TRBJ1-4, the V gene TRBV19; D is perhaps TRBD1 (6 bases). Trimming took off 5 bases at V and 8 bases at J, with 15 bases between the two ends. The length of the CDR3 is 14 residues. Germline V CDR1 and CDR2: LNHDA, SQIVND (reference sequence). In DNA form, the CDR3 reads TGTGCCAGTAGTCCAAACAGGGTCGGGGAAAAACTGTTTTTT. It specifies CASSPNRVGEKLFF.

The rearrangement joins TRBV7-3 to TRBJ2-2; 7 nucleotides agree with TRBD1. Germline V gives CDR1 SGHTA, CDR2 FQGTGA. The CDR3 has 15 residues. With 0 bases clipped from V and 4 bases from J, the junction kept 2 bases outside the gene matches. This CDR3 reads CASSLTGGFTGELFF. The CDR3 DNA is TGTGCCAGCAGCTTAACAGGGGGCTTCACCGGGGAGCTGTTTTTT.

This clone was seen only once. The J gene is TRBJ1-4, the V gene TRBV11-2; D uncertain. The germline V and J ends were trimmed by 1 base and 10 bases, with 13 bases remaining between them. Germline assignment: CDR1 SGHAT and CDR2 FQNNGV. The CDR3 loop spans 14 amino acids. The CDR3 protein is CASSLGVRERKLFF. DNA of the CDR3: TGTGCCAGCAGCTTAGGGGTTAGAGAGCGAAAACTGTTTTTT.

A word on this clone: Its ends do not fully match the called genes, so a read error is possible. The chain couples TRBV10-2 to TRBJ2-2; tentative D call: TRBD1 (5 bases). The CDR3 length is 16 residues. CDR1 and CDR2 (germline): WSHSY, SAAADI. CDR3 residues: CVSSVNRGPAAGELFF. The CDR3 coding sequence is TGCGTCAGCTCAGTCAATAGGGGCCCCGCGGCCGGGGAGCTGTTTTTT.

The rearrangement joins TRBV19 to TRBJ2-3; 11 bases are shared with TRBD2. The CDR3 loop spans 15 amino acids. Trimming cost V 2 bases and J 5 bases; bases outside gene matches: 3. From germline, CDR1 is LNHDA and CDR2 SQIVND (reference sequence). The CDR3 DNA sequence: TGTGCCAGTAGTATACGGCTAGCGGGAGGAGATACGCAGTATTTT. This encodes CASSIRLAGGDTQYF. Full variable domain (remainder filled in from reference TRBV19 and TRBJ2-3): DGGITQSPKYLFRKEGQNVTLSCEQNLNHDAMYWYRQDPGQGLRLIYYSQIVNDFQKGDIAEGYSVSREKKESFPLTVTSAQKNPTAFYLCASSIRLAGGDTQYFGPGTRLTVL.

The V gene is TRBV10-3, the J gene TRBJ2-7, with 8 nucleotides matching TRBD2. Unmatched junction bases numbered 3, after V lost 4 bases and J lost 1 base. This CDR3 comprises 14 residues. In germline, CDR1 is ENHRY, CDR2 SYGVKD. CDR3 DNA sequence: TGTGCCATCAGTGCGTCGGGAGGGTCCTACGAGCAGTACTTC. Its translation: CAISASGGSYEQYF.

The chain recombines TRBV12-5 with TRBJ2-4; 10 bases map to TRBD2. Germline V gene lookup returns CDR1 LGHNT and CDR2 FRNRAP. With 6 bases clipped from V and 2 bases from J, the junction kept 4 bases outside the gene matches. The CDR3 is made up of 15 amino acids. The CDR3 DNA reads as TGTGCTAGTGGCCCGACTAGCGGGCCCAAAAACATTCAGTACTTC. It encodes CASGPTSGPKNIQYF.

This chain links TRBV6-5 with TRBJ2-4; D call uncertain. V was pared by 5 bases and J by 0 bases, with 8 bases between. The CDR3 extends over 14 amino acids. The V gene's germline CDR1 is MNHEY and CDR2 SVGAGI. Written as DNA, the CDR3 is TGTGCCAGCAGTCCAGGCCTAGCCAAAAACATTCAGTACTTC. It is translated as CASSPGLAKNIQYF.

This clone was detected once. The chain uses TRBV5-1 and TRBJ2-5, with 10 nucleotides matching TRBD2. Germline assignment: CDR1 SGHRS and CDR2 YFSETQ. CDR3 length: 16 amino acids. V trimming: 1 base; J trimming: 5 bases; junction bases outside the gene matches: 8. DNA for the CDR3: TGCGCCAGCAGCTTGTCTAGCGGGGGCCAAGGGGAGACCCAGTACTTC. Encoded protein: CASSLSSGGQGETQYF.

This chain uses TRBV4-2 with TRBJ2-5; 9 bases are a match to TRBD2. The ends lost 1 base at V and 3 bases at J; junction bases unmatched: 0. CDR3 length: 14 amino acids. Looked up from germline, CDR1 is LGHNA and CDR2 is YNFKEQ. CDR3 DNA: TGTGCCAGCAGCCAAGGACTAGCGGAAGAGACCCAGTACTTC. Translated: CASSQGLAEETQYF.

The rearrangement links TRBV5-1 to TRBJ1-1; D is uncertain. The ends were cut back, 2 bases at V and 3 bases at J, with 11 bases in the middle. From germline, CDR1 is SGHRS and CDR2 YFSETQ. This CDR3 has 14 amino acids. CDR3 bases: TGCGCCAGCAGCTTCGGCAGGATATACACTGAAGCTTTCTTT. Its protein product is CASSFGRIYTEAFF. Based on the CDR3 plus reference TRBV5-1 and TRBJ1-1, the full variable domain is KAGVTQTPRYLIKTRGQQVTLSCSPISGHRSVSWYQQTPGQGLQFLFEYFSETQRNKGNFPGRFSGRQFSNSRSEMNVSTLELGDSALYLCASSFGRIYTEAFFGQGTRLTVV.

This clone came up a few times. V usage is TRBV6-4 and J usage is TRBJ1-3, with D perhaps TRBD1 (5 bases). CDR3 length: 15 residues. Trimming pared 9 bases from V and 0 bases from J, leaving 15 bases between. Germline assignment: CDR1 MRHNA and CDR2 SNTAGT. DNA for the CDR3: TGTGCCAGTCTTCTGGGACTCTACTCTGGAAACACCATATATTTT. Amino acid sequence: CASLLGLYSGNTIYF.

This clone was found a few times. This chain links TRBV6-1 with TRBJ1-5; no clear D gene. The CDR3 length is 14 residues. V lost 6 bases and J 4 bases, leaving 13 bases between the germline ends. The germline V gene has CDR1 MNHNS and CDR2 SASEGT. In nucleotides, the CDR3 is TGTGCCAGCAGATGGGGAGTGCGAAATCAGCCCCAGCATTTT. Translation gives CASRWGVRNQPQHF.

This chain uses TRBV6-5 with TRBJ1-2; 11 bases are a match to TRBD1. Germline V lookup: CDR1 MNHEY, CDR2 SVGAGI. V was clipped by 7 bases and J by 2 bases; unmatched bases: 6. The CDR3 has 15 residues. For the CDR3, the DNA is TGTGCCAGCACTCTGGGACAGGGGGTAAACTATGGCTACACCTTC. Encoded protein: CASTLGQGVNYGYTF.

The rearrangement uses TRBV28 and TRBJ1-4, with D hard to call. The V gene lost 5 bases and the J gene lost 5 bases, with 6 bases spanning the gap. This CDR3 comprises 12 residues. The germline gives CDR1 MDHEN, CDR2 SYDVKM. CDR3 nucleotide sequence: TGTGCCAGCAGTGTACTAAATGAAAAACTGTTTTTT. It yields the protein CASSVLNEKLFF.

The chain uses TRBV19 and TRBJ2-5, with D unresolved. The CDR3 loop spans 12 amino acids. Per the germline V gene, CDR1 is LNHDA and CDR2 is SQIVND (reference sequence). Trimming left V 1 base short and J 5 bases short, with 5 bases between. The CDR3 DNA follows: TGTGCCAGTAGTATAGGGGCGGAGACCCAGTACTTC. Its protein is CASSIGAETQYF.

The chain uses TRBV11-2 and TRBJ2-3, with D possibly being TRBD2 (6 bases). The V gene lost 4 bases and the J gene lost 0 bases, with 11 bases spanning the gap. The CDR3 spans 15 residues. Germline CDR1 reads SGHAT; CDR2 reads FQNNGV. The CDR3 protein is CASSSGLLSTDTQYF. CDR3 DNA: TGTGCCAGCAGCTCGGGACTGCTAAGCACAGATACGCAGTATTTT.

V is TRBV30 and J is TRBJ2-7; D is unclear. Germline-derived CDR1 and CDR2 are GTSNPN and SVGIG (reference sequence). This CDR3 has 13 residues. Between the trimmed V and J ends, which lost 2 bases and 3 bases, there was a span of 11 bases. The CDR3 bases are TGTGCCTGGAGTCAATACCTAGGCTACGAGCAGTACTTC. It translates to CAWSQYLGYEQYF.

V usage is TRBV7-9 and J usage is TRBJ2-3; 8 bases are a match to TRBD2. The CDR3 has 16 residues. Germline V gene sequence: CDR1 SEHNR, CDR2 FQNEAQ (reference sequence). V lost 6 bases to trimming and J lost 5 bases; unmatched junction nucleotides: 13. The CDR3 DNA follows: TGTGCCAGCAGTAAGCGGTCTAGCGGGCAGGTAGATACGCAGTATTTT. Amino acids: CASSKRSSGQVDTQYF.

Here the CDR3 reads CASAQPGTVHNEQFF. The DNA for the CDR3 is TGTGCCAGCGCTCAACCCGGGACAGTTCACAATGAGCAGTTCTTC. The chain uses TRBV16 and TRBJ2-1; TRBD1 agrees at 7 bases. This CDR3 is 15 amino acids long. V shed 8 bases and J 5 bases; nucleotides not matched to a gene: 12. Germline V lookup: CDR1 KGHSY, CDR2 FQNENV.

The chain couples TRBV6-6 to TRBJ2-7; 8 bases map to TRBD1. Per the germline V gene, CDR1 is MNHNY and CDR2 is SVGAGI (reference sequence). The CDR3 extends over 14 amino acids. V dropped 2 bases and J dropped 4; count of bases not matched to a gene: 4. CDR3 region: CASSYDRGKYEQYF. The CDR3 DNA sequence: TGTGCCAGCAGTTACGACAGGGGAAAATACGAGCAGTACTTC.

The rearrangement links TRBV4-1 to TRBJ2-1; 9 nucleotides match TRBD2. From germline, CDR1 is MGHRA and CDR2 YSYEKL. V lost 2 bases and J lost 5; bases outside the gene matches: 16. The length of the CDR3 is 19 residues. DNA of the CDR3: TGCGCCAGCAGCCAAACCGCGTTAATAAGGCGGGAGGGCCACAATGAGCAGTTCTTC. Its translation: CASSQTALIRREGHNEQFF.

This chain links TRBV19 with TRBJ1-1; TRBD1 matches 7 bases. J lost 0 bases, V lost 5 bases, and 6 bases had no gene match. Germline V lookup: CDR1 LNHDA, CDR2 SQIVND (reference sequence). The CDR3 totals 15 residues. For the CDR3, the DNA is TGTGCCAGTAGTTGGGACAGCCTCATGAACACTGAAGCTTTCTTT. Residues: CASSWDSLMNTEAFF.

This chain uses TRBV5-4 with TRBJ1-4; the D is unclear. V lost 4 bases and J 0 bases, leaving 10 bases between the germline ends. CDR3 length equals 15 residues. Germline-derived CDR1 and CDR2 are SGHNT and YYREEE (reference sequence). The CDR3 region has the DNA TGTGCCAGCAGCGTGACACCCGCAACTAATGAAAAACTGTTTTTT. This encodes CASSVTPATNEKLFF.

This clone has just one count. The chain combines TRBV6-1 with TRBJ1-2; 7 bases fit TRBD1. Germline V gene data show CDR1 as MNHNS and CDR2 as SASEGT. The V and J ends lost 7 bases and 4 bases, in that order; junction bases with no gene match: 9. This CDR3 region has 14 residues. CDR3 residues: CASTDWTGSYGYTF. The CDR3, as DNA: TGTGCCAGCACTGACTGGACAGGTAGCTATGGCTACACCTTC.

The chain combines TRBV28 with TRBJ2-7, with TRBD1 identical over 7 bases. Germline CDR1 reads MDHEN; CDR2 reads SYDVKM. V lost 3 bases to trimming and J lost 4 bases; unmatched junction nucleotides: 6. This CDR3 region has 14 residues. DNA of the CDR3: TGTGCCAGCAGTTTCCGGGACAGAAAATACGAGCAGTACTTC. This codes for CASSFRDRKYEQYF.

CDR3 nucleotides: TGTGCCAGCAGCCAGGGCGGGGGTACGCAGTATTTT. Its protein is CASSQGGGTQYF. V gene TRBV7-9 combines with J gene TRBJ2-3; 7 nucleotides match TRBD2. Germline values: CDR1 SEHNR, CDR2 FQNEAQ (reference sequence). The CDR3 spans 12 residues. The ends lost 5 bases at V and 8 bases at J; junction bases unmatched: 4.

J is TRBJ2-7 and V is TRBV5-6; D is perhaps TRBD2 (7 bases). In germline, CDR1 is SGHDT, CDR2 YYEEEE. Deletions cut 4 bases from V and 5 bases from J, with 16 bases between. The CDR3 has 14 residues. CDR3 sequence reads: CASSPLSGGHEQYF. As DNA, the CDR3 is TGTGCCAGCAGCCCCCTGTCGGGGGGCCACGAGCAGTACTTC.

The DNA of the CDR3 is TGCAGCGTTGATTACACAGATACGCAGTATTTT. This sequence encodes CSVDYTDTQYF. The chain couples TRBV29-1 to TRBJ2-3; D gene unclear. Per the germline V gene, CDR1 is SQVTM and CDR2 is ANQGSEA. CDR3 length equals 11 residues. The V end lost 3 bases, the J end lost 2 bases, and 3 bases lay between the germline ends.